This T cell receptor (beta chain) was observed in a study of T cell repertoires in cytomegalovirus infection. The study's findings and limits: Carriage of CMV together with the relevant HLA was identifiable through cumulative public TCR beta family frequency.

This clonotype was observed a handful of times. Antigen specificity is unknown. Germline CDR1 is SNHLY and CDR2 is FYNNEI. Trimming took 6 bases from V and 7 from J, leaving 15 bases between them. CDR3 length: 14 amino acids. TCRdb redid the calling of the reads with MiXCR, one entry per CDR3 protein. The sample includes roughly 49,000 distinct CDR3 sequences, approximately 22% seen only once; the top ten take 15% to 20%. The sample consisted of PBMCs, sequenced either directly or after in vitro stimulation (not recorded which). The genes are TRBV2 and TRBJ1-4, with TRBD1 as a possible D gene (5 bases). The TCR originated in a human donor in good health (CMV status not recorded). Some clones in this sample may be carry-over from other donors' samples. In DNA, the CDR3 is TGTGCCAGCAGGGCAGGGTCGGGCGGTGAAAAACTGTTTTTT. Protein sequence: CASRAGSGGEKLFF. Looking up the rest from reference TRBV2 and TRBJ1-4 gives the full variable domain: EPEVTQTPSHQVTQMGQEVILRCVPISNHLYFYWYRQILGQKVEFLVSFYNNEISEKSEIFDDQFSVERPDGSNFTLKIRSTKLEDSAMYFCASRAGSGGEKLFFGSGTQLSVL.